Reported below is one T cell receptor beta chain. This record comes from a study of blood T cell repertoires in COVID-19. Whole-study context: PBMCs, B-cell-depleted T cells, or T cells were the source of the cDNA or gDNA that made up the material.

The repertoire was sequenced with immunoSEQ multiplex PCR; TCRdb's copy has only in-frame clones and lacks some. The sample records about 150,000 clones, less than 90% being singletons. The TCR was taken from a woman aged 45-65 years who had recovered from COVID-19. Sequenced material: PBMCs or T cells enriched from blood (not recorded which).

The CDR3 coding sequence is TGTGCCAGCAGCACAGGGGAGGTTGGGGAGACCCAGTACTTC. It yields the protein CASSTGEVGETQYF. The chain has TRBV28 and TRBJ2-5; possibly TRBD1 for D (7 bases). The germline gives CDR1 MDHEN, CDR2 SYDVKM. This CDR3 has 14 amino acids. Trimming removed 6 bases at V and 5 bases at J, with 16 bases between. The variable domain in full, completed from reference TRBV28 and TRBJ2-5, reads DVKVTQSSRYLVKRTGEKVFLECVQDMDHENMFWYRQDPGLGLRLIYFSYDVKMKEKGDIPEGYSVSREKKERFSLILESASTNQTSMYLCASSTGEVGETQYFGPGTRLLVL.